The 21 T cell receptor beta chains listed next were all sequenced from one sample in a study of beta chain features in type 1 diabetes (dated 2018 in TCRdb). The library was obtained by the immunoSEQ multiplex PCR assay. The entire isolated RNA was reverse transcribed using the High Capacity cDNA Reverse Transcription Kit, and thus expressed TCRB transcripts were sequenced. The clones in this table, taken by TCRdb from immuneACCESS, are in-frame only. Not every clone is retained; where verified, under half of the shortfall comes from an unresolved V gene, and the cause of the rest is unknown. Present in this sample are 680,000 or so clones, less than 20% of which were seen just once. Together, the top ten hold about 0.087% of the sample. The sample consisted of naive CD4+ T cells from blood. The cell subset or site label for this specimen denotes: true naive CD4+ T cells. The receptors derive from a man younger than 30 in good health.

The V call is TRBV27, the J call TRBJ2-7, with D perhaps matching TRBD1 (6 bases). Germline V lookup: CDR1 MNHEY, CDR2 SMNVEV (reference sequence). The CDR3 totals 17 residues. V lost 3 bases and J 2 bases, leaving 20 bases between the germline ends. The CDR3 DNA sequence: TGTGCCAGCAGTTTGGCCGGGGTAACAGGGAACCCCTACGAGCAGTACTTC. Translated, it gives CASSLAGVTGNPYEQYF.

The sample holds a few counts of this clone. The rearrangement joins TRBV7-9 to TRBJ2-7, with D perhaps TRBD1 (6 bases). There are 17 residues in the CDR3. Trimming took off 0 bases at V and 0 bases at J, with 15 bases between the two ends. CDR1 and CDR2 (germline): SEHNR, FQNEAQ (reference sequence). DNA for the CDR3: TGTGCCAGCAGCTTAGCAGGGGGAAGGAGGACCTCCTACGAGCAGTACTTC. It codes for CASSLAGGRRTSYEQYF.

A few counts support this clone. Written as DNA, the CDR3 is TGTGCCAGCAGCACCTGGGCTAGCGGGGGGGAAGGTGAGCAGTTCTTC. This codes for CASSTWASGGEGEQFF. The rearrangement links TRBV9 to TRBJ2-1; 12 bases map to TRBD2. V lost 4 bases to trimming and J lost 9 bases; unmatched junction nucleotides: 11. The germline gives CDR1 SGDLS, CDR2 YYNGEE. CDR3 length equals 16 residues.

The V gene is TRBV10-3, the J gene TRBJ2-2, with D possibly being TRBD2 (5 bases). This CDR3 comprises 15 residues. Trimming took 4 bases from V and 0 from J, leaving 9 bases between them. The germline CDR1 and CDR2 sequences are ENHRY and SYGVKD. The chain's CDR3 is CAISGLLANTGELFF. Here the CDR3 DNA reads TGTGCCATCAGTGGACTATTGGCGAACACCGGGGAGCTGTTTTTT.

This clone was recorded a few times. The chain is built from TRBV4-2 and TRBJ2-7; maybe TRBD1 (5 bases). V lost 4 bases to trimming and J lost 4 bases, with 20 bases between them. The germline V gene has CDR1 LGHNA and CDR2 YNFKEQ. This CDR3 is 16 amino acids long. The CDR3 region has the DNA TGTGCCAGCAGCCGGGAAGGGGTTCTTTCTGGGTACGAGCAGTACTTC. Translation gives CASSREGVLSGYEQYF.

This clone was seen ten or more times. The chain couples TRBV27 to TRBJ1-2, with a tentative D call TRBD1 (5 bases). Trimming stripped 6 bases from V and 10 bases from J, with 12 bases between. Germline assignment: CDR1 MNHEY and CDR2 SMNVEV (reference sequence). This CDR3 comprises 11 residues. The CDR3 region has the DNA TGTGCCAGCAGGCTCACAGGTGCCTACACCTTC. Amino acids: CASRLTGAYTF.

The rearrangement links TRBV9 to TRBJ2-1; 10 positions match TRBD2. Germline V lookup: CDR1 SGDLS, CDR2 YYNGEE. The V gene end was trimmed by 4 bases and the J gene end by 0 bases; junction bases not matched to a gene: 13. CDR3 length equals 19 residues. The CDR3 DNA is TGTGCCAGCAGCCCCCGGGGTAGCGGGGGGAATAGCTCCTACAATGAGCAGTTCTTC. Its translation: CASSPRGSGGNSSYNEQFF.

A few counts support this clone. The V gene is TRBV27, the J gene TRBJ1-1, with 8 nucleotides matching TRBD1. In germline, CDR1 is MNHEY, CDR2 SMNVEV (reference sequence). The CDR3 consists of 12 residues. With V trimmed by 8 bases and J by 8 bases, 7 bases remained unmatched. CDR3 in amino acids: CASGQGWREAFF. The CDR3 nucleotides read TGTGCCAGCGGACAGGGTTGGAGGGAAGCTTTCTTT.

This clone has just a few counts. The V and J genes are TRBV9 and TRBJ2-5, with 10 bases matching TRBD2. CDR3 length equals 15 residues. The germline V gene has CDR1 SGDLS and CDR2 YYNGEE. V shed 3 bases, J shed 8 bases, and the junction held 10 bases outside the gene matches. CDR3 DNA sequence: TGTGCCAGCAGCGCGAGGACTAGCGGAGGGGTCACCCAGTACTTC. Residues: CASSARTSGGVTQYF.

This clone has more than one count but fewer than ten. The V call is TRBV7-2, the J call TRBJ2-7; D remains ambiguous. Germline V gene sequence: CDR1 SGHTA, CDR2 FQGNSA. The length of the CDR3 is 14 residues. V was pared by 1 base and J by 0 bases, with 7 bases between. The CDR3 region has the DNA TGTGCCAGCAGCTTAGTTGTCAGCTCCTACGAGCAGTACTTC. Translation gives CASSLVVSSYEQYF.

This clone was counted only a few times. CDR3 sequence (DNA): TGTGCCAGTAGTCCCAGCCCACGGGACAGGGATCAGCCCCAGCATTTT. This codes for CASSPSPRDRDQPQHF. The J gene is TRBJ1-5, the V gene TRBV19; 9 nucleotides align to TRBD1. In germline, CDR1 is LNHDA, CDR2 SQIVND (reference sequence). The CDR3 runs to 16 residues. J gave up 5 bases and V 5 bases, and 10 bases lay outside the gene matches.

The sample holds a few counts of this clone. The gene calls are TRBV28 and TRBJ1-2, with D unclear. Trimming removed 8 bases from V and 4 bases from J, with 17 bases in between. The CDR3 is 14 amino acids. The germline gives CDR1 MDHEN, CDR2 SYDVKM. This CDR3 reads CASFGYPSFYGYTF. In nucleotides, the CDR3 is TGTGCCAGCTTCGGATATCCTTCTTTCTATGGCTACACCTTC.

This clone was observed a few times. This chain connects TRBV5-1 to TRBJ2-2, with 7 nucleotides matching TRBD1. V dropped 3 bases and J dropped 3; count of bases not matched to a gene: 8. The CDR3 loop spans 16 amino acids. In germline, CDR1 is SGHRS, CDR2 YFSETQ. CDR3 sequence reads: CASSSPRQGHTGELFF. CDR3 DNA: TGCGCCAGCAGCTCACCGAGACAGGGTCACACCGGGGAGCTGTTTTTT.

The chain has TRBV5-1 and TRBJ2-3; D not certain. From germline, CDR1 is SGHRS and CDR2 YFSETQ. V was shortened by 0 bases and J by 0 bases, with 8 bases between the two germline ends. The CDR3 runs to 15 residues. DNA of the CDR3: TGCGCCAGCAGCTTGGGATCATCTAGCACAGATACGCAGTATTTT. This encodes CASSLGSSSTDTQYF.

The CDR3 loop reads CAIRSAQETQYF. Written as DNA, the CDR3 is TGTGCCATCAGGTCGGCGCAAGAGACCCAGTACTTC. V usage is TRBV10-3 and J usage is TRBJ2-5; D not certain. The CDR3 loop spans 12 amino acids. Germline lookup yields CDR1 ENHRY and CDR2 SYGVKD. Trimming shortened V by 6 bases and J by 2 bases, and 7 bases separated the two germline ends.

The J gene is TRBJ2-1, the V gene TRBV7-2; D is undetermined. Trimming took off 2 bases at V and 0 bases at J, with 11 bases between the two ends. The CDR3 is 16 residues long. CDR1 and CDR2 (germline): SGHTA, FQGNSA. CDR3 amino acids: CASSLLPANSYNEQFF. The CDR3 bases are TGTGCCAGCAGCTTACTTCCGGCCAACTCCTACAATGAGCAGTTCTTC.

J is TRBJ2-1 and V is TRBV18; 8 nucleotides agree with TRBD1. J was trimmed by 7 bases and V by 2 bases; bases with no gene match: 7. The CDR3 has 15 residues. CDR1 and CDR2 from the germline V gene are KGHSH and LQKENI. The CDR3 protein is CASSPDRGAGNEQFF. DNA of the CDR3: TGTGCCAGCTCACCAGACAGGGGCGCTGGGAATGAGCAGTTCTTC.

The V and J genes are TRBV28 and TRBJ1-1; D unclear. Germline loops: CDR1 MDHEN, CDR2 SYDVKM. The V gene lost 5 bases and the J gene lost 4 bases, with 20 bases spanning the gap. The CDR3 totals 16 residues. The CDR3 nucleotides read TGTGCCAGCAGTGGTGCGGGTGGGAGAGAAAGCACTGAAGCTTTCTTT. Translated, it gives CASSGAGGRESTEAFF.

The J gene is TRBJ2-2, the V gene TRBV5-1, with a possible D match to TRBD1 (5 bases). Trimming shortened V by 4 bases and J by 4 bases, and 17 bases separated the two germline ends. CDR3 length: 16 residues. Per the germline V gene, CDR1 is SGHRS and CDR2 is YFSETQ. The CDR3 is CASSPEFWGGTGELFF. The CDR3 nucleotides read TGCGCCAGCAGCCCGGAGTTTTGGGGCGGCACCGGGGAGCTGTTTTTT.

This sequence joins TRBV7-3 and TRBJ1-2; D is perhaps TRBD1 (5 bases). Germline CDR1 and CDR2: SGHTA and FQGTGA. The V gene lost 0 bases and the J gene lost 0 bases, with 11 bases spanning the gap. This CDR3 region has 16 residues. The CDR3 nucleotides are TGTGCCAGCAGCTTAACGAGCGGGGGAACTAACTATGGCTACACCTTC. This sequence encodes CASSLTSGGTNYGYTF.

This clone was counted a few times. The chain employs TRBV28 and TRBJ2-1; D is unresolved. Germline V gene data show CDR1 as MDHEN and CDR2 as SYDVKM. Trimming cost V 3 bases and J 11 bases, with 5 bases left between them. The CDR3 extends over 10 amino acids. CDR3 amino acids: CASSFGKQFF. The CDR3 region has the DNA TGTGCCAGCAGTTTTGGGAAGCAGTTCTTC. Full variable domain (remainder filled in from reference TRBV28 and TRBJ2-1): DVKVTQSSRYLVKRTGEKVFLECVQDMDHENMFWYRQDPGLGLRLIYFSYDVKMKEKGDIPEGYSVSREKKERFSLILESASTNQTSMYLCASSFGKQFFGPGTRLTVL.